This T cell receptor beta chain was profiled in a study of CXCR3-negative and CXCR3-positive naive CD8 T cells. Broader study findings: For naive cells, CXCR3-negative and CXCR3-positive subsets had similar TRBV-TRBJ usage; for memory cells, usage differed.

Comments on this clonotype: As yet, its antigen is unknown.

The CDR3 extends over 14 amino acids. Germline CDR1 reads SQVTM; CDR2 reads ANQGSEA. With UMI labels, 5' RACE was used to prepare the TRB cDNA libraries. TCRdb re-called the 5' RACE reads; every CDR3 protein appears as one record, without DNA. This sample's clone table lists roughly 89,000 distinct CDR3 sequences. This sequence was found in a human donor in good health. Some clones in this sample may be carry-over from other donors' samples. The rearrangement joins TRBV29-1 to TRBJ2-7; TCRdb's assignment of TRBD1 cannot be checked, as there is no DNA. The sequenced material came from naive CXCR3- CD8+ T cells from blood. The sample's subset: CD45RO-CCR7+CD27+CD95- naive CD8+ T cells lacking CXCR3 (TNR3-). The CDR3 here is CSVEGTGRSYEQYF.